Listed below are T cell receptor beta chains from one sample, sequenced in a study of cytomegalovirus exposure and HLA in healthy donors. Assay used: immunoSEQ multiplex PCR; TCRdb lists only in-frame clones, some missing. The sample records some 210,000 clones, over 65% being singletons. Sequences were obtained from PBMCs. These receptors were collected from a woman under 30 in good health and CMV-seronegative. CDR3s include the opening cysteine and the closing phenylalanine or tryptophan. Fields, in order: clone size, V gene, J gene, D gene, CDR3 protein, CDR3 DNA. The D gene is left open where the match is weak. Only part of the rows carry a size: once, few, many, or a class if the clone is expanded.

clone_size: -
v_call: TRBV7-3
j_call: TRBJ1-5
d_call: -
cdr3_aa: CASSLRVGRLRIQHF
cdr3_nt: TGTGCCAGCAGCTTACGGGTTGGTCGGTTGAGGATCCAGCATTTT

clone_size: -
v_call: TRBV6-5
j_call: TRBJ1-1
d_call: -
cdr3_aa: CASGLNTEAFF
cdr3_nt: TGTGCCAGCGGACTGAACACTGAAGCTTTCTTT

clone_size: few
v_call: TRBV5-4
j_call: TRBJ1-6
d_call: -
cdr3_aa: CASSLDNSPLHF
cdr3_nt: TGTGCCAGCAGCTTGGACAATTCACCCCTCCACTTT

clone_size: -
v_call: TRBV5-4
j_call: TRBJ1-2
d_call: -
cdr3_aa: CASRPVPWEYGYTF
cdr3_nt: TGTGCCAGCAGACCCGTACCCTGGGAGTATGGCTACACCTTC

clone_size: -
v_call: TRBV18
j_call: TRBJ1-2
d_call: -
cdr3_aa: CASSPGPPLGGYTF
cdr3_nt: TGTGCCAGCTCACCGGGACCCCCGCTGGGTGGCTACACCTTC

clone_size: -
v_call: TRBV5-1
j_call: TRBJ1-2
d_call: -
cdr3_aa: CASSLDRANGYTF
cdr3_nt: TGCGCCAGCAGCTTGGACAGGGCGAATGGCTACACCTTC

clone_size: once
v_call: TRBV2
j_call: TRBJ1-5
d_call: TRBD1
cdr3_aa: CASSPGTGGKHF
cdr3_nt: TGTGCCAGCAGTCCCGGGACAGGGGGAAAGCATTTT

clone_size: -
v_call: TRBV28
j_call: TRBJ1-5
d_call: -
cdr3_aa: CASSLEGVSNQPQHF
cdr3_nt: TGTGCCAGCAGTTTAGAGGGGGTAAGCAATCAGCCCCAGCATTTT

clone_size: once
v_call: TRBV27
j_call: TRBJ1-2
d_call: TRBD1
cdr3_aa: CASSLGKTGGYGYTF
cdr3_nt: TGTGCCAGCAGTTTAGGAAAGACAGGGGGGTATGGCTACACCTTC

clone_size: few
v_call: TRBV5-1
j_call: TRBJ1-5
d_call: -
cdr3_aa: CASSRGTEVNQPQHF
cdr3_nt: TGCGCCAGCAGCAGAGGGACGGAGGTTAATCAGCCCCAGCATTTT

clone_size: -
v_call: TRBV6-5
j_call: TRBJ1-4
d_call: -
cdr3_aa: CASSYRGATNEKLFF
cdr3_nt: TGTGCCAGCAGTTACAGGGGCGCGACTAATGAAAAACTGTTTTTT

clone_size: -
v_call: TRBV28
j_call: TRBJ2-3
d_call: -
cdr3_aa: CASLGTNTQYF
cdr3_nt: TGTGCCAGCCTTGGTACGAATACGCAGTATTTT

clone_size: -
v_call: TRBV29-1
j_call: TRBJ2-3
d_call: -
cdr3_aa: CSVEDRRVAPSSRRYTQYF
cdr3_nt: TGCAGCGTTGAAGATCGAAGGGTAGCACCCAGTTCGAGGAGATATACGCAGTATTTT

clone_size: -
v_call: TRBV19
j_call: TRBJ1-1
d_call: TRBD1
cdr3_aa: CATGQERGTEAFF
cdr3_nt: TGTGCCACAGGACAGGAGAGGGGCACTGAAGCTTTCTTT

clone_size: few
v_call: TRBV20-1
j_call: TRBJ1-2
d_call: -
cdr3_aa: CSARGEIGYTF
cdr3_nt: TGCAGTGCTAGAGGGGAGATAGGCTACACCTTC